The sequence of this T cell receptor (beta chain) was determined in a study of technical replicates of blood from a few donors. The sample holds one count of this clone. Some clones are missing from TCRdb's copy, which holds only in-frame ones; the method was immunoSEQ multiplex PCR. The table has just over 75,000 clones, about 92% seen once. Trimming pared 4 bases from V and 8 bases from J, leaving 11 bases between. Germline assignment: CDR1 SNHLY and CDR2 FYNNEI. The CDR3 is made up of 13 amino acids. Sequencing was done on a sample of T cells isolated from PBMCs. The genes are TRBV2 and TRBJ1-4; D gene unclear. This clonotype originated in a human donor in good health. The CDR3: CASSGRSAEKLFF. DNA of the CDR3: TGTGCCAGCAGTGGGAGGTCCGCGGAAAAACTGTTTTTT.